These 23 T cell receptor beta chains originate from one sample sequenced in a study of blood T cell repertoires in COVID-19. Method: immunoSEQ multiplex PCR; TCRdb's copy keeps in-frame clones and lacks some. This sample has roughly 130,000 clones, with about 80% found just once. The sample was peripheral blood. These receptors all come from a woman aged 45-60 years with acute or convalescent COVID-19.

This sequence joins TRBV4-1 and TRBJ1-6, with 8 bases fitting TRBD1. Looked up from germline, CDR1 is MGHRA and CDR2 is YSYEKL. Losses at the gene ends were 2 bases for V and 9 bases for J; bases not matched to a gene: 6. CDR3 size: 15 residues. Here the CDR3 reads CASSQRQGFGSPLHF. In DNA, the CDR3 is TGCGCCAGCAGCCAAAGACAGGGGTTTGGTTCACCCCTCCACTTT.

The rearrangement uses TRBV12-3 or TRBV12-4 and TRBJ2-3; the D is unclear. V shed 3 bases and J shed 2 bases, with 6 bases lying between them. This CDR3 spans 13 amino acids. The chain's CDR3 is CASSLGDTDTQYF. The CDR3 nucleotides are TGTGCCAGCAGTTTGGGCGACACAGATACGCAGTATTTT.

This clone was observed many times. The chain employs TRBV28 and TRBJ1-1, with D possibly TRBD1 on 6 matching bases. The CDR3 totals 14 residues. V dropped 8 bases and J dropped 0 bases, with 13 bases sitting between them. From germline, CDR1 is MDHEN and CDR2 SYDVKM. The CDR3 protein is CASGVPGVNTEAFF. The CDR3 nucleotides are TGTGCCAGCGGTGTACCAGGGGTGAACACTGAAGCTTTCTTT. Combining the CDR3 with reference TRBV28 and TRBJ1-1 gives the whole variable domain DVKVTQSSRYLVKRTGEKVFLECVQDMDHENMFWYRQDPGLGLRLIYFSYDVKMKEKGDIPEGYSVSREKKERFSLILESASTNQTSMYLCASGVPGVNTEAFFGQGTRLTVV.

This sequence joins TRBV7-9 and TRBJ1-2; TRBD1 matches at 9 bases. The V gene end was trimmed by 4 bases and the J gene end by 5 bases; junction bases not matched to a gene: 17. This CDR3 spans 18 amino acids. CDR1 and CDR2 (germline): SEHNR, FQNEAQ (reference sequence). The CDR3 loop is CASSSGTTQGARLYGYTF. The CDR3 nucleotides are TGTGCCAGCAGCTCCGGTACCACACAGGGGGCCAGGTTGTATGGCTACACCTTC. Full variable domain (outside the CDR3, taken from reference TRBV7-9 and TRBJ1-2): DTGVSQNPRHKITKRGQNVTFRCDPISEHNRLYWYRQTLGQGPEFLTYFQNEAQLEKSRLLSDRFSAERPKGSFSTLEIQRTEQGDSAMYLCASSSGTTQGARLYGYTFGSGTRLTVV.

The rearrangement links TRBV5-1 to TRBJ1-1; the D gene is possibly TRBD1 (5 bases). The CDR3 is 16 amino acids. The V gene's germline CDR1 is SGHRS and CDR2 YFSETQ. V was shortened by 1 base and J by 1 base, with 14 bases between the two germline ends. In DNA form, the CDR3 reads TGCGCCAGCAGCTTGCGAGCGGGTACAGGGAACACTGAAGCTTTCTTT. Its translation is CASSLRAGTGNTEAFF.

The rearrangement uses TRBV28 and TRBJ1-6; TRBD1 might be the D (5 bases). V lost 3 bases and J 0 bases, leaving 15 bases between the germline ends. Germline V gene lookup returns CDR1 MDHEN and CDR2 SYDVKM. There are 18 residues in the CDR3. CDR3 sequence reads: CASSFGAGVSSYNSPLHF. The CDR3, as DNA: TGTGCCAGCAGTTTTGGGGCGGGGGTGAGCTCCTATAATTCACCCCTCCACTTT.

The rearrangement uses TRBV19 and TRBJ1-3, with D perhaps matching TRBD1 (5 bases). V lost 1 base, J lost 4 bases, and 14 bases lay in between. CDR1 LNHDA and CDR2 SQIVND come from the germline V gene (reference sequence). The CDR3 loop spans 16 amino acids. CDR3 nucleotide sequence: TGTGCCAGTAGTATAGGACGACAGATCGTCGGAAACACCATATATTTT. Amino acid sequence: CASSIGRQIVGNTIYF.

The chain employs TRBV7-8 and TRBJ2-7, with D perhaps matching TRBD1 (5 bases). CDR3 length: 15 amino acids. The ends were cut back, 2 bases at V and 0 bases at J, with 11 bases in the middle. Germline CDR1 and CDR2: SGHVS and FQNEAQ. Here the CDR3 reads CASSLNTGSSYEQYF. In DNA, the CDR3 is TGTGCCAGCAGCTTAAATACAGGTAGCTCCTACGAGCAGTACTTC.

Points on this clone: Other DNA sequences in this sample translate to the same CDR3. CDR3 region: CASSSGGNNSPLHF. The DNA for the CDR3 is TGCGCCAGCAGCTCGGGGGGGAATAATTCACCCCTCCACTTT. The V call is TRBV5-1, the J call TRBJ1-6, with D maybe TRBD1 (5 bases). This CDR3 is 14 amino acids long. The V and J ends lost 3 bases and 5 bases respectively, with 9 bases between them. Germline V gene lookup returns CDR1 SGHRS and CDR2 YFSETQ.

This clone was detected once. The chain uses TRBV10-1 and TRBJ1-3; D remains ambiguous. The CDR3 sequence is 17 residues long. With 8 bases removed from V and 0 bases from J, the gap between germline ends came to 20 bases. Germline V gives CDR1 WNHNN, CDR2 SYGVQD (reference sequence). CDR3 sequence (DNA): TGCGCCAGCCTCCTGGGCCGATACTTAAGCTCTGGAAACACCATATATTTT. Translation gives CASLLGRYLSSGNTIYF.

The V and J genes are TRBV12-5 and TRBJ1-2, with 7 bases matching TRBD1. The V gene end was trimmed by 1 base and the J gene end by 3 bases; junction bases not matched to a gene: 8. There are 16 residues in the CDR3. Germline V CDR1 and CDR2: LGHNT, FRNRAP. CDR3 in DNA: TGTGCTAGTGGTTTGGCTTCCGCGACAGGGTACTATGGCTACACCTTC. As protein: CASGLASATGYYGYTF.

This clone was picked up one time. The rearrangement links TRBV19 to TRBJ1-2, with TRBD1 as a possible D gene (6 bases). Per germline, CDR1 LNHDA and CDR2 SQIVND (reference sequence). This CDR3 has 15 residues. Trimming took off 4 bases at V and 5 bases at J, with 17 bases between the two ends. DNA of the CDR3: TGTGCCAGTAGTACACCGACAGGTTCCGGATATGGCTACACCTTC. Its protein is CASSTPTGSGYGYTF.

The rearrangement joins TRBV6-5 to TRBJ1-2, with 9 nucleotides matching TRBD1. Germline V gene sequence: CDR1 MNHEY, CDR2 SVGAGI. The V and J ends lost 6 bases and 7 bases, in that order; junction bases with no gene match: 6. The CDR3 has 13 residues. Written as DNA, the CDR3 is TGTGCCAGCAGAAAACAGGGGGCGCCTGGCTACACCTTC. Translating it yields CASRKQGAPGYTF.

This chain joins TRBV30 and TRBJ1-4; TRBD1 agrees at 10 bases. The CDR3 length is 15 residues. The V gene end was trimmed by 3 bases and the J gene end by 7 bases; junction bases not matched to a gene: 8. Germline CDR1 reads GTSNPN; CDR2 reads SVGIG (reference sequence). CDR3 bases: TGTGCCTGGAGCGACATCAGGACAGGGGGTGAAAAACTGTTTTTT. It is translated as CAWSDIRTGGEKLFF.

The chain uses TRBV3-1 (or the pseudogene TRBV3-2) and TRBJ2-3, with TRBD2 matching over 8 bases. The J segment lost 0 bases and the V segment lost 0 bases, leaving 11 bases of the junction unmatched. Germline V gene lookup returns CDR1 LGHDT and CDR2 YNNKEL (reference sequence). The CDR3 covers 19 residues. The CDR3 bases are TGTGCCAGCAGCCAAGATAGGTGGGGACTAGTTGAAAGCACAGATACGCAGTATTTT. Translation: CASSQDRWGLVESTDTQYF.

The CDR3 nucleotides read TGTGCCAGTAGTATTACAGGGGAAGTTGGCGGCTACACCTTC. Amino acid sequence: CASSITGEVGGYTF. The rearrangement links TRBV19 to TRBJ1-2, with TRBD1 matching 7 bases. The ends lost 3 bases at V and 8 bases at J; junction bases unmatched: 9. Germline lookup yields CDR1 LNHDA and CDR2 SQIVND (reference sequence). The CDR3 is 14 amino acids. The whole variable domain, remainder taken from reference TRBV19 and TRBJ1-2, is DGGITQSPKYLFRKEGQNVTLSCEQNLNHDAMYWYRQDPGQGLRLIYYSQIVNDFQKGDIAEGYSVSREKKESFPLTVTSAQKNPTAFYLCASSITGEVGGYTFGSGTRLTVV.

The V gene is TRBV19, the J gene TRBJ2-1, with 7 bases matching TRBD1. From germline, CDR1 is LNHDA and CDR2 SQIVND (reference sequence). V was clipped by 0 bases and J by 7 bases; unmatched bases: 3. The CDR3 sequence is 14 residues long. In DNA, the CDR3 is TGTGCCAGTAGTATAGATCCAGGGGGTAATGAGCAGTTCTTC. The encoded protein is CASSIDPGGNEQFF. The full variable domain, completed using reference TRBV19 and TRBJ2-1, is DGGITQSPKYLFRKEGQNVTLSCEQNLNHDAMYWYRQDPGQGLRLIYYSQIVNDFQKGDIAEGYSVSREKKESFPLTVTSAQKNPTAFYLCASSIDPGGNEQFFGPGTRLTVL.

This clone showed up just once. V usage is TRBV11-2 and J usage is TRBJ2-7, with TRBD1 matching 7 bases. Germline CDR1 and CDR2: SGHAT and FQNNGV. CDR3 length: 15 amino acids. V lost 3 bases, J lost 0 bases, and 5 bases stayed unmatched. The chain's CDR3 is CASSLTTGSSYEQYF. For the CDR3, the DNA is TGTGCCAGCAGCTTGACGACAGGGAGCTCCTACGAGCAGTACTTC.

The V and J genes are TRBV13 and TRBJ1-2, with 10 bases identical to TRBD1. This CDR3 contains 14 residues. J lost 5 bases, V lost 7 bases, and 7 bases had no gene match. Germline values: CDR1 PRHDT, CDR2 FYEKMQ (reference sequence). The CDR3 DNA is TGTGCCAGCACCCCGGGACAGGGGAGTTATGGCTACACCTTC. Its translation: CASTPGQGSYGYTF.

The chain uses TRBV15 and TRBJ1-1; the match to TRBD1 covers 7 bases. The length of the CDR3 is 13 residues. V gave up 0 bases and J gave up 8 bases; unmatched junction bases: 3. The V gene's germline CDR1 is LNHNV and CDR2 YYDKDF (reference sequence). The CDR3 DNA sequence: TGTGCCACCAGCAGAGATGTGACAGGGGAAGCTTTCTTT. Protein: CATSRDVTGEAFF.

The chain has TRBV6-5 and TRBJ2-7; 8 bases agree with TRBD1. The trim removed 7 bases at V and 9 bases at J, leaving 8 bases unmatched. The CDR3 is 12 amino acids. CDR1 MNHEY and CDR2 SVGAGI come from the germline V gene. Written as DNA, the CDR3 is TGTGCCAGCATTAGAGGACAGGGTGTGCAGTACTTC. Translation: CASIRGQGVQYF.

The V and J genes are TRBV7-8 and TRBJ1-5; TRBD1 might be the D (5 bases). Per germline, CDR1 SGHVS and CDR2 FQNEAQ. Deletions cut 5 bases from V and 3 bases from J, with 11 bases between. The CDR3 covers 14 residues. The CDR3 protein is CASSPDSYNQPQHF. The CDR3 nucleotides are TGTGCCAGCAGCCCTGACAGTTACAATCAGCCCCAGCATTTT. The variable domain in full, with the rest retrieved from reference TRBV7-8 and TRBJ1-5, is GAGVSQSPRYKVAKRGQDVALRCDPISGHVSLFWYQQALGQGPEFLTYFQNEAQLDKSGLPSDRFFAERPEGSVSTLKIQRTQQEDSAVYLCASSPDSYNQPQHFGDGTRLSIL.

Comment on this clone: Within the sample, other DNA sequences also encode this same CDR3. The gene calls are TRBV5-1 and TRBJ1-5; TRBD1 agrees at 8 bases. CDR1 SGHRS and CDR2 YFSETQ come from the germline V gene. V was clipped by 5 bases and J by 3 bases; unmatched bases: 7. This CDR3 contains 15 residues. Here the CDR3 DNA reads TGCGCCAGCAGGCCGACAGGGGACTCCAATCAGCCCCAGCATTTT. This encodes CASRPTGDSNQPQHF.